This TCR beta chain was found in a study of T cell repertoires in cytomegalovirus infection (dated by TCRdb to between 2018 and 2020). About the full investigation: Donor HLA type was relevant to the analysis, because carriage of CMV infection together with the matching HLA type was indicated by public TCR beta signatures.

In the case of this clonotype: There is no known antigen for this receptor. Per-base qualities were not stored, and no clone one base away is much larger.

This sample was sequenced with an Illumina HiSeq 1500. TCRdb reanalyzed the raw reads on its own, using fastp at Q25 for trimming and MiXCR for clone calling, and kept in-frame beta chains. Each record represents a unique CDR3 protein, reported with the most common genes and DNA among its rows. Within this sample are about 140,000 distinct CDR3 sequences, with under 8% of them counted one time only. The ten largest clones represent 18% of the sample. What the authors observed across the whole study: Carriers of CMV infection plus the relevant HLA type were discriminated by the cumulative frequency of public TCR beta family members in the study cohort and in an independent 352-donor cohort. In the ex vivo response, HLA-C-restricted CMV-specific TCR beta clonotypes were dominant, and in two of eight donors the single most frequent clonotype came from this HLA-C-restricted group.

The specimen was PBMCs. This clonotype originated in a human donor in good health (CMV status not recorded). Some clones in this sample may be carry-over from other donors' samples.

The DNA reads TGTGCCAGCAGGGATTCGACAACTCAAACCTATGGCTACACCTTC. It encodes CASRDSTTQTYGYTF. The chain employs TRBV6-2 or TRBV6-3 and TRBJ1-2; no confident D gene assignment can be made. V lost 6 bases and J lost 4 bases; the stretch between them is 18 bases long. The germline V gene provides CDR1 MNHEY and CDR2 SVGEGT. The CDR3 runs 15 amino acids, cysteine and phenylalanine included. Only CDR3 DNA remains: 45 bases, in frame from the first base.